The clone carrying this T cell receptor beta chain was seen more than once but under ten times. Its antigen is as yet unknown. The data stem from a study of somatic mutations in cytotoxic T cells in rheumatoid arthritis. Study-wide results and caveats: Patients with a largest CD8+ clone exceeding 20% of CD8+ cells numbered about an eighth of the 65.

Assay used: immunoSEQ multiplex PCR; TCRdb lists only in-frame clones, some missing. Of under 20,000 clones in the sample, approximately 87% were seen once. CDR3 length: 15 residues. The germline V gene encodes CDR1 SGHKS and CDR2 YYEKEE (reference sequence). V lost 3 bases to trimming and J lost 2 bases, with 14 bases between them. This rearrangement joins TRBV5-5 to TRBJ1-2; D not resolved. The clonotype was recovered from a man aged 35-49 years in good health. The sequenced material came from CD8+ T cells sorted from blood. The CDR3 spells CASSSRASDNYGYTF. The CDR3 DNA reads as TGTGCCAGCAGCTCCCGGGCCTCCGACAACTATGGCTACACCTTC. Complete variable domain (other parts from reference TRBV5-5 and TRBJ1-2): DAGVTQSPTHLIKTRGQQVTLRCSPISGHKSVSWYQQVLGQGPQFIFQYYEKEERGRGNFPDRFSARQFPNYSSELNVNALLLGDSALYLCASSSRASDNYGYTFGSGTRLTVV.